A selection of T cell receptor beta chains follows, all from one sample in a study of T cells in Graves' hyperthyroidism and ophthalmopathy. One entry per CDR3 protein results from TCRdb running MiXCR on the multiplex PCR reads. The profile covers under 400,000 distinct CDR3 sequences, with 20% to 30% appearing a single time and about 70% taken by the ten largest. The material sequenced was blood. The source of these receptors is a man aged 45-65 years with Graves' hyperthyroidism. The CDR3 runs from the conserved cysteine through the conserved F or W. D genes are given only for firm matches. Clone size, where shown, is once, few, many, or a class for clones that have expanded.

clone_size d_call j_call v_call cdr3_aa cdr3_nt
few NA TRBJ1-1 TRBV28 CASSFSTNTEAFF TGTGCCAGCAGTTTTTCGACCAACACTGAAGCTTTCTTT
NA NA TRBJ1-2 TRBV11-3 CASSLGVGYTF TGTGCCAGCAGCTTGGGGGTCGGCTACACCTTC
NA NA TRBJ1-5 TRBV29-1 CSVAEAGVGNQPQHF TGCAGCGTTGCCGAGGCTGGGGTTGGCAATCAGCCCCAGCATTTT
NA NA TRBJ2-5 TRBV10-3 CAISDYVKREQETQYF TGTGCCATCAGTGATTACGTCAAGAGGGAGCAAGAGACCCAGTACTTC
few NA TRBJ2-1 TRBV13 CASSFGGLQFF TGTGCCAGCAGCTTCGGGGGGCTGCAGTTCTTC
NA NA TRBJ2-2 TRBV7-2 CASSLIGGGNTGELFF TGTGCCAGCAGCTTAATTGGTGGGGGGAACACCGGGGAGCTGTTTTTT
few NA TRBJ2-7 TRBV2 CASRAQDYEQYF TGTGCCAGCAGAGCACAGGATTACGAGCAGTACTTC
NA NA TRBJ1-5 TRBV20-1 CSATVPGRNQPQHF TGCAGTGCTACCGTGCCCGGCCGCAATCAGCCCCAGCATTTT
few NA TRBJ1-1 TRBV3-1 CASSDTWNTEAFF TGTGCCTCTTCGGACACCTGGAACACTGAAGCTTTCTTT
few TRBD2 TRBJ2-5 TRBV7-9 CASSLGIMAGAGGETQYF TGTGCCAGCAGCTTAGGGATAATGGCGGGAGCTGGAGGTGAGACCCAGTACTTC
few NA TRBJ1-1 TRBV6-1 CATLSPLGRTEAFF TGTGCCACCCTATCCCCACTCGGACGCACTGAAGCTTTCTTT
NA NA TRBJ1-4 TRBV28 CASSKGLRGHEKLFF TGTGCCAGCAGCAAGGGATTAAGGGGTCATGAAAAACTGTTTTTT
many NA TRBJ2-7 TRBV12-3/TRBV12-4 CASSLDQGYEQYF TGTGCCAGCAGTTTAGATCAGGGCTACGAGCAGTACTTC
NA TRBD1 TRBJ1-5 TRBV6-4 CASSYSSFDRGGNQPQHF TGTGCCAGCAGTTACTCTTCCTTCGACAGGGGAGGCAATCAGCCCCAGCATTTT
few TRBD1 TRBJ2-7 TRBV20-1 CSARVGQGIHEQYF TGCAGTGCTAGAGTCGGACAGGGGATCCACGAGCAGTACTTC
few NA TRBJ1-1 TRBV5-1 CASSLGSLMNTEAFF TGCGCCAGCAGCTTGGGGTCGCTTATGAACACTGAAGCTTTCTTT
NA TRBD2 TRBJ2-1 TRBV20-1 CSARRGVAGGREQFF TGCAGTGCTCGGAGGGGGGTAGCGGGAGGTAGGGAGCAGTTCTTC
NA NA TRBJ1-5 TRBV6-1 CASSEPLGSGQPQHF TGTGCCAGCAGCGAACCGTTGGGATCTGGTCAGCCCCAGCATTTT
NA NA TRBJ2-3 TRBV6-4 CASSDQGITDTQYF TGTGCCAGCAGTGATCAGGGGATCACAGATACGCAGTATTTT
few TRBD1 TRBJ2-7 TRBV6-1 CASSERRGQTYEQYF TGTGCCAGCAGTGAACGCCGGGGACAGACGTACGAGCAGTACTTC
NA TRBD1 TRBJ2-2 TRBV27 CASSPWGQAKTGELFF TGTGCCAGCAGCCCCTGGGGACAGGCGAAAACCGGGGAGCTGTTTTTT
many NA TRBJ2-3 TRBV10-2 CASTQEGSTDTQYF TGCGCCAGCACTCAGGAGGGGAGCACAGATACGCAGTATTTT
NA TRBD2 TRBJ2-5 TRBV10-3 CAISWGGSQETQYF TGTGCCATCAGCTGGGGGGGGAGCCAAGAGACCCAGTACTTC
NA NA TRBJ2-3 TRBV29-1 CSANGARTDTQYF TGCAGCGCCAACGGGGCCCGCACAGATACGCAGTATTTT
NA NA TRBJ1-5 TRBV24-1 CATSAPGDTRPQHF TGTGCCACCAGTGCCCCGGGTGACACCCGGCCCCAGCATTTT
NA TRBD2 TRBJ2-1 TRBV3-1 CASSQSLTSGSGEQFF TGTGCCAGCAGCCAGTCGCTTACTAGCGGGAGTGGTGAGCAGTTCTTC
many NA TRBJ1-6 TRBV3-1 CASSQPMLGGIDSPLHF TGTGCCAGCAGCCAACCCATGTTGGGGGGCATTGATTCACCCCTCCACTTT